This T cell receptor (beta chain) emerged from a study of T-cell reconstitution after alpha-beta-depleted transplantation in children. The CDR3 runs to 12 residues. V was clipped by 5 bases and J by 10 bases, with 12 bases between them. For TCRbeta, the library was prepared with unique molecular identifiers. TCRdb recomputed calls from the PCR reads with MiXCR, one row per CDR3 protein. The sample lists approximately 350,000 distinct CDR3 sequences; around 15% were seen once. The sequenced sample was PBMCs, mostly from graft donor cells, obtained 360 days after TCRalphabeta/CD19-depleted stem cell transplant. This rearrangement joins TRBV12-3 or TRBV12-4 to TRBJ2-1; D is perhaps TRBD1 (6 bases). This TCR was sampled from a male patient aged 2 to 10 who had a stem cell transplant for acute lymphoblastic leukemia, so the T cells may come from the graft donor. The CDR3 spells CASSPKDREQFF. The CDR3 bases are TGTGCCAGCAGTCCGAAGGACAGAGAGCAGTTCTTC.